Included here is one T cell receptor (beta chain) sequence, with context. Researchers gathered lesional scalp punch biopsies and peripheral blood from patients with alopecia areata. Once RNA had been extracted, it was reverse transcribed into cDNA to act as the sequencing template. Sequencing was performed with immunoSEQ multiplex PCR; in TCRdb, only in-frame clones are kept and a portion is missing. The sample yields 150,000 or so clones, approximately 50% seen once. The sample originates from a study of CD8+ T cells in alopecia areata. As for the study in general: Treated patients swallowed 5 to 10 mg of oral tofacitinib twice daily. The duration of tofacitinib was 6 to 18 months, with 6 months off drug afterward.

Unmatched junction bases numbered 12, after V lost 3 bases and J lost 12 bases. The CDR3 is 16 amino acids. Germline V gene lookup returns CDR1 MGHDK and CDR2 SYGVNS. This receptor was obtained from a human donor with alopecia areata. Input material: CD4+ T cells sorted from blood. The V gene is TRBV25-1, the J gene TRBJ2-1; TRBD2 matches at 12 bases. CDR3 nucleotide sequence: TGTGCCAGCAGTGATAAAACACAACTAGCGGGAGGATCGCAGTTCTTC. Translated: CASSDKTQLAGGSQFF.